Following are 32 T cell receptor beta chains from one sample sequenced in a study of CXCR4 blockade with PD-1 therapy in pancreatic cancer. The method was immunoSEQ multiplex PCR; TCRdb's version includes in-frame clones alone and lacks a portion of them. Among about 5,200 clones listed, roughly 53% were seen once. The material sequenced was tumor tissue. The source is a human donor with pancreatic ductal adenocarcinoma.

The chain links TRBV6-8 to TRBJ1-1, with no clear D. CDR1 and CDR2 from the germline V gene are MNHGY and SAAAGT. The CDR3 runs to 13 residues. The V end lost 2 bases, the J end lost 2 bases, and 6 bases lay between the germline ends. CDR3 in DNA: TGTGCCAGCAGTTACACAGACAACACTGAAGCTTTCTTT. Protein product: CASSYTDNTEAFF.

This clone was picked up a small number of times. The CDR3 region is CASSRGLQETQYF. The DNA of the CDR3 is TGTGCCAGCTCCCGGGGGTTACAAGAGACCCAGTACTTC. The V gene is TRBV18, the J gene TRBJ2-5; weak D call: TRBD2 (6 bases). V lost 6 bases and J 2 bases, leaving 10 bases between the germline ends. This CDR3 comprises 13 residues. Germline CDR1 is KGHSH and CDR2 is LQKENI.

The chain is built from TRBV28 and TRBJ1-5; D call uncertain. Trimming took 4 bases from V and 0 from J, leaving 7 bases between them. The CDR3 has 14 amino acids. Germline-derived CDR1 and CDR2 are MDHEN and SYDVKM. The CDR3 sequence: CASSWSSSNQPQHF. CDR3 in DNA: TGTGCCAGCAGTTGGAGTTCTAGCAATCAGCCCCAGCATTTT.

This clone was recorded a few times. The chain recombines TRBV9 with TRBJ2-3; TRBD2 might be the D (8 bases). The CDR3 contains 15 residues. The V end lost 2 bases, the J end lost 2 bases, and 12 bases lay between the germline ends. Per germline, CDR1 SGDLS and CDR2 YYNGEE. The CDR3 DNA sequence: TGTGCCAGCAGCGTTAGCGGGACAGCCACAGATACGCAGTATTTT. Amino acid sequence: CASSVSGTATDTQYF.

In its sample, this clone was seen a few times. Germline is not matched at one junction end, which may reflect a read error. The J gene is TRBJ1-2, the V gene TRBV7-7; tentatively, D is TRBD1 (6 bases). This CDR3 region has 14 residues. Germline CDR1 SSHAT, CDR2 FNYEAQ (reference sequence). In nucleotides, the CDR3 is TGTGCCAGCAGCTTAGTACAGGGAATGAATGGCTACACCTTT. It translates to CASSLVQGMNGYTF.

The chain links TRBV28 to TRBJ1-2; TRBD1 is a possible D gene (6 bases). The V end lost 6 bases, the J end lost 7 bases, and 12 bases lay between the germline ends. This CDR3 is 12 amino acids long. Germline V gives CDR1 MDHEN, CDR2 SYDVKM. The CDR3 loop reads CASRKGVGGYTF. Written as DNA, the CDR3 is TGTGCCAGCAGGAAGGGGGTGGGTGGCTACACCTTC.

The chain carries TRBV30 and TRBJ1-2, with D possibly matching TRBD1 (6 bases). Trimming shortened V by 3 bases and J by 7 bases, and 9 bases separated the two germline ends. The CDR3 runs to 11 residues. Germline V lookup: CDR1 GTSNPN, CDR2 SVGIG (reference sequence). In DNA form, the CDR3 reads TGTGCCTGGAGCAACAGGGTTGGCTACACCTTC. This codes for CAWSNRVGYTF.

Written as DNA, the CDR3 is TGTGCCAGCAGTGTCCGGTCGTTCTACGAGCAGTACTTC. Amino acid sequence: CASSVRSFYEQYF. V and J are TRBV9 and TRBJ2-7; unclear D gene. Germline assignment: CDR1 SGDLS and CDR2 YYNGEE. Trimming stripped 5 bases from V and 3 bases from J, with 12 bases between. CDR3 size: 13 residues.

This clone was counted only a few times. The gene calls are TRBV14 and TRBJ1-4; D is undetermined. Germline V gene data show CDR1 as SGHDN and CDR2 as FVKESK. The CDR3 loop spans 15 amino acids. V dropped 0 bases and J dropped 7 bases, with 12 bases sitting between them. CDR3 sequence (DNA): TGTGCCAGCAGCCAAGAGGTCGGGTCCGGTGAAAAACTGTTTTTT. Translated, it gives CASSQEVGSGEKLFF.

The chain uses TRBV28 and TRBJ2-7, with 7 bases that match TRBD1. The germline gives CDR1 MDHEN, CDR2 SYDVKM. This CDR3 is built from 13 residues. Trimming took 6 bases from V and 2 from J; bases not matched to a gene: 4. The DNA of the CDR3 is TGTGCCAGCAGCAGACAGGGAGCCTACGAGCAGTACTTC. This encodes CASSRQGAYEQYF.

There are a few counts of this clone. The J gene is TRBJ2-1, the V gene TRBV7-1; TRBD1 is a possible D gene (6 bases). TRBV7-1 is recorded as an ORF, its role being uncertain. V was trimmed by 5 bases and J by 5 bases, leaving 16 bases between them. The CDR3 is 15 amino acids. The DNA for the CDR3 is TGTGCCAGCAGCCCCGGCAGGGGAGTGAACAATGAGCAGTTCTTC. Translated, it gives CASSPGRGVNNEQFF.

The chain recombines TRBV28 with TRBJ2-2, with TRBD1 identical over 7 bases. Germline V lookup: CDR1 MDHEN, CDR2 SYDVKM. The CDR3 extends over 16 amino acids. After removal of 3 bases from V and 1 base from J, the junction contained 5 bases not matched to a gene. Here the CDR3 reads CASSFLSGGNTGELFF. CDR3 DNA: TGTGCCAGCAGTTTTCTGTCAGGGGGGAACACCGGGGAGCTGTTTTTT.

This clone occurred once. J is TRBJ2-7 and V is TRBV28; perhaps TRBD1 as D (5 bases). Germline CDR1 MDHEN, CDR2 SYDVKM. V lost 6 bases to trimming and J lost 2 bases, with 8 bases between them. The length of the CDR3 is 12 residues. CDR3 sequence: CASSLGAYEQYF. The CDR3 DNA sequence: TGTGCCAGCAGCCTAGGGGCCTACGAGCAGTACTTC.

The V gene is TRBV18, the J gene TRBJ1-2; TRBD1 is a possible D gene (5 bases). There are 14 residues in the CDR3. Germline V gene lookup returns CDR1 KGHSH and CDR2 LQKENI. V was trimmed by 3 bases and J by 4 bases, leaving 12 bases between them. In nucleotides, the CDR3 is TGTGCCAGCTCACCCTCCAGGGCCGGCTATGGCTACACCTTC. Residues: CASSPSRAGYGYTF.

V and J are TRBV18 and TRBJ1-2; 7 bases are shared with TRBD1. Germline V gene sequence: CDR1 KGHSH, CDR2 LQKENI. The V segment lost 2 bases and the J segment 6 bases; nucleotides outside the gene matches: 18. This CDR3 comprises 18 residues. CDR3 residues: CASSPSLRTGASGDGYTF. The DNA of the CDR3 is TGTGCCAGCTCACCATCCCTACGAACAGGGGCTTCCGGGGATGGCTACACCTTC.

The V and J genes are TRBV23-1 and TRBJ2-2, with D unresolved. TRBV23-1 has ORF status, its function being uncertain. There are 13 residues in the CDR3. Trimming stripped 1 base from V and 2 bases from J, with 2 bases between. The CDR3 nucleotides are TGCGCCAGCAGTCAATTTAACACCGGGGAGCTGTTTTTT. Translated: CASSQFNTGELFF.

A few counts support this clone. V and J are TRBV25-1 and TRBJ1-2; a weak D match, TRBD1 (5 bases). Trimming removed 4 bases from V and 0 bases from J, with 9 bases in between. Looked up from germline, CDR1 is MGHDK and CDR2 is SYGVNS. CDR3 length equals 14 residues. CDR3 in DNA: TGTGCCAGCAGTGGGTGGGGGACTAACTATGGCTACACCTTC. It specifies CASSGWGTNYGYTF.

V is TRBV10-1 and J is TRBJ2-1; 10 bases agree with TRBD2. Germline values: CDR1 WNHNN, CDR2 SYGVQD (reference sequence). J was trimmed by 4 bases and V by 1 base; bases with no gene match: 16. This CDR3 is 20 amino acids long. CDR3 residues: CASSEFRASGSLVGYNEQFF. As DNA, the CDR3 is TGCGCCAGCAGTGAGTTTAGGGCTAGCGGGAGCTTGGTCGGTTACAATGAGCAGTTCTTC.

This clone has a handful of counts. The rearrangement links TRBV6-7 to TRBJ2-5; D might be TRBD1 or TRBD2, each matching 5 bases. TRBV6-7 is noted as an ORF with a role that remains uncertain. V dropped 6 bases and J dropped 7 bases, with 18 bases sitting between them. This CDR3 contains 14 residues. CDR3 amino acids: CASSLGTAPGTQYF. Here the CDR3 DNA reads TGTGCCAGCAGCCTAGGGACCGCCCCAGGGACCCAGTACTTC.

The CDR3 coding sequence is TGTGCCAGCAGTCTCACGACAGGGGGCGCGGATGGCTACACCTTC. Translation: CASSLTTGGADGYTF. The J gene is TRBJ1-2, the V gene TRBV2; 10 bases fit TRBD1. This CDR3 has 15 amino acids. Germline CDR1 SNHLY, CDR2 FYNNEI. J lost 6 bases, V lost 5 bases, and 9 bases had no gene match.

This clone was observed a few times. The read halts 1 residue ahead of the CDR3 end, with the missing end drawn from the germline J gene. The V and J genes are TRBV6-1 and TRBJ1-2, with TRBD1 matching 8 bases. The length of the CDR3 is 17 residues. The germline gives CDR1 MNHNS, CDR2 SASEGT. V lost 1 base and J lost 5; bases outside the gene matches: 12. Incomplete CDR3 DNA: TGTGCCAGCAGTGAAGTTGGGCAGGGGGCAGCTTCTTATGGCTACACC. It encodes CASSEVGQGAASYGYT. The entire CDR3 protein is CASSEVGQGAASYGYTF.

The chain's CDR3 is CASAADGSYNEQFF. For the CDR3, the DNA is TGTGCCAGCGCGGCGGACGGTTCCTACAATGAGCAGTTCTTC. V is TRBV9 and J is TRBJ2-1, with D unclear. V gave up 7 bases and J gave up 1 base, with 12 bases separating them. This CDR3 is 14 amino acids long. Per germline, CDR1 SGDLS and CDR2 YYNGEE. The full variable domain, its missing parts supplied by reference TRBV9 and TRBJ2-1, is DSGVTQTPKHLITATGQRVTLRCSPRSGDLSVYWYQQSLDQGLQFLIQYYNGEERAKGNILERFSAQQFPDLHSELNLSSLELGDSALYFCASAADGSYNEQFFGPGTRLTVL.

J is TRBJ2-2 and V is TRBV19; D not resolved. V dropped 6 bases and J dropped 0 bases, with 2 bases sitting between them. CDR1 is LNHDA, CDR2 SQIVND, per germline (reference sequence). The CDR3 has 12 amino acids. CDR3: CASRPNTGELFF. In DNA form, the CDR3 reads TGTGCCAGTAGACCGAACACCGGGGAGCTGTTTTTT.

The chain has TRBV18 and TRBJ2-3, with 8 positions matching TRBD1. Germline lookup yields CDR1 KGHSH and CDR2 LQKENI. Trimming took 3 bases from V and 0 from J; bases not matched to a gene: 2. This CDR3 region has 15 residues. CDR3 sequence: CASSPQGASTDTQYF. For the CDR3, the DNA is TGTGCCAGCTCACCGCAGGGGGCTAGCACAGATACGCAGTATTTT.

DNA of the CDR3: TGTGCCAGTAGTATAGCTAGCGGGAACTACAATGAGCAGTTCTTC. Amino acid sequence: CASSIASGNYNEQFF. The genes are TRBV19 and TRBJ2-1, with 9 bases fitting TRBD2. V lost 1 base, J lost 3 bases, and 1 base stayed unmatched. The CDR3 runs 15 residues. Germline CDR1 is LNHDA and CDR2 is SQIVND (reference sequence).

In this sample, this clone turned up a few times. CDR3 bases: TGTGCCAGTTACGGGTCCGTTGGGAGTGAAGCTTTCTTT. Translated: CASYGSVGSEAFF. V gene TRBV18 combines with J gene TRBJ1-1; D gene uncertain. The length of the CDR3 is 13 residues. Germline V gene lookup returns CDR1 KGHSH and CDR2 LQKENI. V was shortened by 9 bases and J by 7 bases, with 18 bases between the two germline ends.

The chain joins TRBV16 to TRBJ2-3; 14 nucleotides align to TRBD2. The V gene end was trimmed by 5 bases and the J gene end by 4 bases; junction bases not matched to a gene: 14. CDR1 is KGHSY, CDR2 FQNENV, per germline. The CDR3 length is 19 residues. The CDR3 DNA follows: TGTGCCAGCAGCGCCGGGACTAGCGGGAGATTTGATCGCGCAGATACGCAGTATTTT. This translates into CASSAGTSGRFDRADTQYF.

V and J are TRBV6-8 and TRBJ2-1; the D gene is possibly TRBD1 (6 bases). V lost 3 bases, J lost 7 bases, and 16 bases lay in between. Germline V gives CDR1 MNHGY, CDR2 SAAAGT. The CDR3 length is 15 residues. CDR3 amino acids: CASSYGGIRGNEQFF. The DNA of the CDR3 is TGTGCCAGCAGTTATGGGGGAATTAGGGGGAATGAGCAGTTCTTC.

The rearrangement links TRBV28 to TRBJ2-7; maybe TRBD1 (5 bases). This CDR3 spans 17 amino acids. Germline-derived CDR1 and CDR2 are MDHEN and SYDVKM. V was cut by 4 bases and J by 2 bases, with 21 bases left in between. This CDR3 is CASSSNRQGPSAYEQYF. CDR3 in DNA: TGTGCCAGCAGTTCTAACCGTCAGGGCCCCTCAGCCTACGAGCAGTACTTC.

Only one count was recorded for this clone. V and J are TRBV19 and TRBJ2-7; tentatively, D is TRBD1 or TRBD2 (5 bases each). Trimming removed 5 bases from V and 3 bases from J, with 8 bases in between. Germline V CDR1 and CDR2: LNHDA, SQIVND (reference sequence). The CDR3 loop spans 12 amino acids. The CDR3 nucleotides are TGTGCCAGTAGTCGGGACGGCTACGAGCAGTACTTC. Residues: CASSRDGYEQYF.

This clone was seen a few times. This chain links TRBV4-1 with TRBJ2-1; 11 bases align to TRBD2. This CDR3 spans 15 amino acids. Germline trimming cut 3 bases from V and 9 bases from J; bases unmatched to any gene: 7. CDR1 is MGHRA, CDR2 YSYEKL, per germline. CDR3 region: CASSHQLAGDFEQFF. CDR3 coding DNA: TGCGCCAGCAGCCACCAACTAGCGGGGGATTTTGAGCAGTTCTTC.

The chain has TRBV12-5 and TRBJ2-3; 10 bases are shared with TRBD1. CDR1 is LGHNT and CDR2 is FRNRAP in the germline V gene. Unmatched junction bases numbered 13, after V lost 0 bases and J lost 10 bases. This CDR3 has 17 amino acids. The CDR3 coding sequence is TGTGCTAGTGGTTTGGTAACGGTGACAGGGGGCACTGACTCGCAGTATTTT. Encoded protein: CASGLVTVTGGTDSQYF. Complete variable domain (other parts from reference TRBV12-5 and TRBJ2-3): DARVTQTPRHKVTEMGQEVTMRCQPILGHNTVFWYRQTMMQGLELLAYFRNRAPLDDSGMPKDRFSAEMPDATLATLKIQPSEPRDSAVYFCASGLVTVTGGTDSQYFGPGTRLTVL.